This T cell receptor beta chain emerged from a study of long-term antiretroviral therapy in people with HIV (dated by TCRdb to the early 2020s). As for the study more broadly: Collection of the earliest samples took place about a decade ahead of the 2015 WHO recommendation for immediate ART, at a time when ART was typically delayed until CD4 counts fell. This retrospective serial study examined whether starting ART and sustained HIV suppression were associated with changes in the composition and diversity of the TRB repertoire in peripheral blood. From some 27 adults with confirmed HIV infection, the cohort provided 192 cryopreserved PBMC samples, gathered serially across a mean of approximately six years (range 1-12). About 40% of the 30 participants with HIV were female. No cross-contamination during QIAcube processing was shown when test extractions of a monoclonal T-cell line were performed alongside some 33 polyclonal samples. General study outcomes and caveats: Limited PBMC availability meant only the TCR beta chain was sequenced, without alpha chain pairing. No data were available on ART adherence, viral resistance or therapy changes, limiting inferences about post-ART repertoire changes. HIV repertoires had narrower CDR3 length ranges than controls, and the network structure suggested an antigen-experienced repertoire that shifted only slightly toward naive after ART. The samples span the years 2004 to 2017, and the ART regimens used at that time may not be as effective as current regimens. A significant increase in TRB diversity was found to be associated with ART initiation, although TRB diversity was observed to remain significantly below that of transplant donor controls even after long-term ART. Because cell numbers in pre-ART samples were limited, unsorted PBMC were profiled instead of sorted CD4+ and CD8+ T cells. At every time point, the repertoire was dominated by expanded TRB clones first identified before ART initiation, although this dominance fluctuated and, in many PLHIV, declined after ART.

Participants were included only if at least one PBMC sample before ART initiation and at least two post-ART samples were available. Treatment was received in the United States of America by all participants with HIV. Before DNA extraction, cryopreserved samples of roughly 0.9-11 million PBMC were thawed and washed. At the time of the earliest PBMC sample, participants with HIV were aged between about 23 and 55 years. PBMC samples were contributed by each participant from 1-4 timepoints before ART initiation and 2-8 timepoints after ART initiation, with a median of 7 samples. Serial HIV viral load, CD4+ T-cell count, ART history and demographic data were obtained for every participant. Genomic DNA was extracted from unsorted PBMC with a Qiagen kit on a QIAcube, processed in batches of 12 samples. CDR1 and CDR2 are drawn from the germline V gene: LGHNA, YSLEER. The CDR3 covers 13 residues, taking in both the cysteine and the phenylalanine. Only the CDR3 region is kept as DNA, spanning 39 bases read in frame from base 1. Trimmed from V: 3 bases; trimmed from J: 7 bases; junction bases lacking a gene match: 2.

Turning to this clone: It has no known antigen specificity. Qualities for individual bases were not recorded, and no much larger clone is one base off.

The immunoSEQ hsTCRB v3.0 assay was used at survey level resolution for TRB variable region sequencing. A depth of roughly 35,000-50,000 T-cell genomes per sample was targeted for TRB sequencing. An Illumina MiSeq with a v3 150-cycle kit was used to sequence the pooled TRB libraries. The study's processing was this. Repertoire analysis was performed in R inside a reproducible Nextflow workflow that covered QC, data transformation and analysis. Custom analyses were implemented in LymphoSeq2, an R package for AIRR-Seq data exploration. A handful of samples that produced fewer than 5000 total TRB sequences were removed, so 150 to 200 HIV repertoires were analyzed. Among the 170 to 200 retained HIV repertoires, 55 to 60 were collected before ART initiation and 129 after ART initiation. Each repertoire was downsampled to 5000 TRB nucleotide sequences, and summary statistics were averaged across 100 downsampling iterations. TRB sequences were retained for analysis only if CDR3 regions of at least seven amino acids were present. Diversity was measured with a Shannon entropy-derived clonality score and the Gini coefficient. Repertoire networks linked the top 5000 CDR3 amino acid sequences whenever two sequences differed by an edit distance of one. GLIPH2 predicted antigen specificity groups and MHC restriction for TRB CDR3 amino acid sequences. To flag known associations with CMV, EBV, HIV or tissue antigens, CDR3 amino acid sequences were compared against VDJdb and McPAS-TCR. Pre-ART, post-ART and control groups were compared with Wilcoxon signed-rank tests and Holm-Bonferroni correction. What TCRdb holds here is the immuneACCESS table cut down to in-frame rearrangements. Part of the clones is not present; checked against another copy, under half of the missing clones reflect an unresolved V gene, and the others are unexplained. The DNA was the basis for D and trimming; V, J and clone size are from that table. The sample has around 30,000 clones on record, 95% of them singletons. The ten largest clones represent approximately 8.8% of the sample.

The sequence is built from TRBV4-3 and TRBJ1-5; the central 8 bases match TRBD1. The specimen comprised unsorted PBMCs, sampled 5.3 years after starting antiretroviral therapy. The origin of this receptor is a man younger than 40 with HIV. For the CDR3, the sequence is CASSQDRAQPQHF. The nucleotide sequence reads as follows: TGCGCCAGCAGCCAGGACAGGGCGCAGCCCCAGCATTTT.